Sequencing of this T cell receptor (beta chain) was carried out in a study of beta chain features in type 1 diabetes. Deletions cut 8 bases from V and 4 bases from J, with 23 bases between. The CDR3 totals 16 residues. Germline CDR1 reads SGHAT; CDR2 reads FQNNGV. What was sequenced were expressed TCRB transcripts, since all of the isolated RNA had been reverse transcribed. Sequencing was performed with immunoSEQ multiplex PCR; in TCRdb, only in-frame clones are kept and a portion is missing. This sample has some 240,000 clones, with approximately 10% found just once. Study results and caveats: Diminished insertions and augmented deletions at VDJ junctions characterized type 1 diabetes patients.

About this clone: Its antigen is not identified.

Sequencing was done on a sample of central memory CD4+ T cells from blood. The sequence was obtained from a man in his late teens or twenties in good health. The gene calls are TRBV11-2 and TRBJ2-5; maybe TRBD2 (6 bases). The CDR3 DNA reads TGTGCCAGCGCGTCGGGGCTCCGGGGAGGCAGAGAGACCCAGTACTTC. It specifies CASASGLRGGRETQYF.